These T cell receptor beta chains were read from a single sample in a study of cytomegalovirus exposure and HLA in healthy donors. Generated by immunoSEQ multiplex PCR, the TCRdb table keeps only in-frame clones and is missing some. The repertoire holds about 170,000 clones, with about 89% as singletons. Sequencing was done on a sample of PBMCs. Receptors originate from a man aged 18-30 years in good health and CMV-seropositive. Each CDR3 is given with its conserved first and last residue. A D gene is named only where the DNA matches it firmly. Not all rows give a size; the values are once, few, many and, for expanded clones, a class.

d_gene	abundance	j_gene	v_gene	CDR3aa	CDR3nt
NA	NA	TRBJ2-7	TRBV9	CASSVARQGGQQYF	TGTGCCAGCAGCGTAGCTCGGCAGGGAGGTCAGCAGTACTTC
TRBD1	NA	TRBJ2-5	TRBV19	CASRGTGVETQYF	TGTGCCAGTAGGGGGACAGGGGTTGAGACCCAGTACTTC
NA	NA	TRBJ2-1	TRBV5-6	CASSLAELSYNEQFF	TGTGCCAGCAGCTTGGCGGAGCTCTCCTACAATGAGCAGTTCTTC
NA	NA	TRBJ1-1	TRBV19	CASSPGSTIVNTEAFF	TGTGCCAGTAGCCCGGGGTCAACTATAGTGAACACTGAAGCTTTCTTT
TRBD1	NA	TRBJ2-3	TRBV4-3	CASSQRQGSSDTQYF	TGCGCCAGCAGCCAACGACAGGGGTCATCAGATACGCAGTATTTT
TRBD1	NA	TRBJ2-2	TRBV6-5	CASSQRQGVPRELFF	TGTGCCAGCAGCCAGAGACAGGGGGTTCCCCGGGAGCTGTTTTTT
NA	NA	TRBJ1-5	TRBV4-2	CASSQGRVDQPQHF	TGTGCCAGCAGCCAAGGGAGAGTTGATCAGCCCCAGCATTTT
NA	many	TRBJ2-1	TRBV7-3	CASSSPTSSNEQFF	TGTGCCAGCAGCTCCCCCACTAGCAGCAATGAGCAGTTCTTC
NA	NA	TRBJ1-3	TRBV9	CASSVGGSSGNTIYF	TGTGCCAGCAGCGTGGGAGGGAGCTCTGGAAACACCATATATTTT
NA	NA	TRBJ1-3	TRBV5-1	CASSLAGSSGNTIYF	TGCGCCAGCAGCTTGGCGGGTAGCTCTGGAAACACCATATATTTT
NA	NA	TRBJ2-1	TRBV5-6	CASSLATGRWGNEQFF	TGTGCCAGCAGCTTGGCCACTGGGAGATGGGGCAATGAGCAGTTCTTC
TRBD2	NA	TRBJ2-7	TRBV9	CASSVGWGGDADEQYF	TGTGCCAGCAGCGTAGGATGGGGAGGGGATGCCGACGAGCAGTACTTC
NA	NA	TRBJ2-1	TRBV7-9	CASSWGGYNEQFF	TGTGCCAGCAGCTGGGGCGGCTACAATGAGCAGTTCTTC
NA	NA	TRBJ1-2	TRBV6-1	CASSQTGRGSGYTF	TGTGCCAGCAGCCAAACTGGACGCGGGAGTGGCTACACCTTC
NA	NA	TRBJ1-1	TRBV19	CASSRGRVNTEAFF	TGTGCCAGTAGTCGCGGCAGGGTGAACACTGAAGCTTTCTTT
NA	NA	TRBJ1-1	TRBV2	CASSEARQAGAEAFF	TGTGCCAGCAGTGAAGCAAGGCAGGCGGGGGCTGAAGCTTTCTTT
TRBD2	NA	TRBJ2-1	TRBV6-4	CASSVGSGRNYEQFF	TGTGCCAGCAGTGTCGGTAGCGGGAGGAACTATGAGCAGTTCTTC
NA	NA	TRBJ1-4	TRBV28	CASRRGVGTEKLFF	TGTGCCAGCAGACGGGGGGTGGGGACCGAAAAACTGTTTTTT
NA	NA	TRBJ1-1	TRBV5-6	CASSYGSAGTEAFF	TGTGCCAGCAGCTACGGGAGCGCGGGCACTGAAGCTTTCTTT
TRBD2	NA	TRBJ2-1	TRBV6-6	CASKQAGNSYNEQFF	TGTGCCAGCAAGCAAGCGGGAAATTCCTACAATGAGCAGTTCTTC
NA	once	TRBJ2-5	TRBV29-1	CSAIPASAQETQYF	TGCAGCGCCATCCCCGCTAGCGCTCAAGAGACCCAGTACTTC
NA	few	TRBJ1-1	TRBV4-1	CASSQAVGADTEAFF	TGCGCCAGCAGCCAAGCTGTGGGGGCAGACACTGAAGCTTTCTTT
NA	NA	TRBJ2-7	TRBV27	CASSLSGGGYYEQYF	TGTGCCAGCAGTTTAAGTGGCGGGGGCTACTACGAGCAGTACTTC
TRBD1	NA	TRBJ1-2	TRBV5-1	CASSTDRGHGYTF	TGCGCCAGCAGCACGGACAGGGGGCATGGCTACACCTTC
TRBD2	NA	TRBJ2-5	TRBV10-3	CATGPGGGQETQYF	TGTGCCACCGGCCCGGGCGGGGGTCAAGAGACCCAGTACTTC
NA	NA	TRBJ1-2	TRBV5-1	CASSPGGFYGYTF	TGCGCCAGCAGCCCCGGCGGGTTCTATGGCTACACCTTC
NA	NA	TRBJ2-3	TRBV29-1	CSVRGISTDTQYF	TGCAGCGTGCGAGGTATTAGCACAGATACGCAGTATTTT
NA	NA	TRBJ1-3	TRBV7-9	CASSSSTGTRNTIYF	TGTGCCAGCAGCTCGTCTACAGGGACGCGAAACACCATATATTTT
NA	NA	TRBJ2-3	TRBV9	CASAGADTQYF	TGTGCCAGCGCGGGGGCGGATACGCAGTATTTT
NA	NA	TRBJ2-3	TRBV9	CASSGRGGNTDTQYF	TGTGCCAGCAGCGGTAGGGGGGGCAACACAGATACGCAGTATTTT
NA	NA	TRBJ1-5	TRBV4-1	CASSQDAAVYSNQPQHF	TGCGCCAGCAGCCAAGATGCGGCAGTATATAGCAATCAGCCCCAGCATTTT
NA	NA	TRBJ2-1	TRBV4-2	CASSQDASEQFF	TGTGCCAGCAGCCAAGATGCGAGTGAGCAGTTCTTC
NA	NA	TRBJ1-2	TRBV6-5	CASSPVLNSYGYTF	TGTGCCAGCAGCCCCGTACTGAACAGCTATGGCTACACCTTC
NA	NA	TRBJ1-2	TRBV18	CASSLGSLYGYTF	TGTGCCAGCTCCCTGGGCAGCCTCTATGGCTACACCTTC
NA	NA	TRBJ2-7	TRBV2	CASSLVVRASGQYF	TGTGCCAGCAGCCTTGTAGTCAGGGCAAGTGGGCAGTACTTC
TRBD2	NA	TRBJ2-3	TRBV11-2	CASRASGNTDTQYF	TGTGCCAGCAGGGCTAGCGGGAACACAGATACGCAGTATTTT
NA	NA	TRBJ2-1	TRBV7-2	CASSVSSSSYNEQFF	TGTGCCAGCAGCGTGAGTAGTAGCTCCTACAATGAGCAGTTCTTC
NA	NA	TRBJ2-7	TRBV5-6	CASTPGSSGEQYF	TGTGCCAGCACCCCTGGGTCCTCAGGCGAGCAGTACTTC
TRBD2	NA	TRBJ2-6	TRBV7-6	CASSSRQRGARGANVLTF	TGTGCCAGCAGCTCCCGCCAGCGGGGGGCTCGAGGGGCCAACGTCCTGACTTTC
TRBD1	NA	TRBJ1-5	TRBV7-2	CASSGTGGNQPQHF	TGTGCCAGCAGCGGGACAGGGGGCAATCAGCCCCAGCATTTT